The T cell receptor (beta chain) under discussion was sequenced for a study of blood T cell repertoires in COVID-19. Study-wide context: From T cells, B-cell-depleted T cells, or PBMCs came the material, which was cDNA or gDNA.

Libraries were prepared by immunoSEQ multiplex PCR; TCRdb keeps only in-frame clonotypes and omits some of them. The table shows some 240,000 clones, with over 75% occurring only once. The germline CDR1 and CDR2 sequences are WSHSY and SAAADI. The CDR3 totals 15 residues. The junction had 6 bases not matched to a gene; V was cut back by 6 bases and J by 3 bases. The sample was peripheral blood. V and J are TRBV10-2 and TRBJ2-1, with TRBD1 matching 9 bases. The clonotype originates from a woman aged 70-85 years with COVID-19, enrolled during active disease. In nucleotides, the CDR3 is TGCGCCAGCAGCGAGGACAGGGGACACTACAATGAGCAGTTCTTC. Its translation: CASSEDRGHYNEQFF.